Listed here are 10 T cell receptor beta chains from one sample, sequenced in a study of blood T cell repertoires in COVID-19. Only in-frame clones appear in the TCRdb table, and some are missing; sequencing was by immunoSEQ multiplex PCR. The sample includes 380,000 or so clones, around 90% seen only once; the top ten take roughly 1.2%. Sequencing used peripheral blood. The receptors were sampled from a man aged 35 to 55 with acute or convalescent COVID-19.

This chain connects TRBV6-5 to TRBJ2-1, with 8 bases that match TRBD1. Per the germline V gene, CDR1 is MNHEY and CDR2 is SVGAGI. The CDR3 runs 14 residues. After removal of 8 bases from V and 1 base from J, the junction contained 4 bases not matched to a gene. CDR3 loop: CASDRGWSYNEQFF. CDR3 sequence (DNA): TGTGCCAGCGACAGGGGATGGTCCTACAATGAGCAGTTCTTC.

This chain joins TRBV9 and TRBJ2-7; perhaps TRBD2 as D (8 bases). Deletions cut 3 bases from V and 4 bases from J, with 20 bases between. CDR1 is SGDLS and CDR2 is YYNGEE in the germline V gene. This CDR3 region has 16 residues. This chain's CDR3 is CASSAEGASGGYEQYF. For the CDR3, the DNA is TGTGCCAGCAGCGCCGAGGGGGCGAGCGGGGGTTACGAGCAGTACTTC.

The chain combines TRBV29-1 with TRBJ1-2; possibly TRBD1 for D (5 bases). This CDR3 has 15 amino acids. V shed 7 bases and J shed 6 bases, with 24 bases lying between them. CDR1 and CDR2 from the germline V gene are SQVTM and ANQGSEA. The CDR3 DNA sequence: TGCAGCGCCCGAACCTGGGGCGATTGGATTGATGGCTACACCTTC. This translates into CSARTWGDWIDGYTF.

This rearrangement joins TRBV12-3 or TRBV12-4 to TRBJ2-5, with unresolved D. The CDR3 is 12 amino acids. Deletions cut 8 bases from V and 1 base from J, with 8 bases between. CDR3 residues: CASGWAQETQYF. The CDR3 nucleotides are TGTGCCAGCGGGTGGGCCCAAGAGACCCAGTACTTC.

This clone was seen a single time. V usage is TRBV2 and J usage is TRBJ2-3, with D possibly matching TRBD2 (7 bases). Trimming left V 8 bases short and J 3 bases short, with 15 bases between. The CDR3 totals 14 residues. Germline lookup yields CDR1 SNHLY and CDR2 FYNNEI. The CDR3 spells CASGGGVETDTQYF. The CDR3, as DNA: TGTGCCAGCGGAGGGGGGGTAGAGACAGATACGCAGTATTTT. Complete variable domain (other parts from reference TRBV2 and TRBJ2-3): EPEVTQTPSHQVTQMGQEVILRCVPISNHLYFYWYRQILGQKVEFLVSFYNNEISEKSEIFDDQFSVERPDGSNFTLKIRSTKLEDSAMYFCASGGGVETDTQYFGPGTRLTVL.

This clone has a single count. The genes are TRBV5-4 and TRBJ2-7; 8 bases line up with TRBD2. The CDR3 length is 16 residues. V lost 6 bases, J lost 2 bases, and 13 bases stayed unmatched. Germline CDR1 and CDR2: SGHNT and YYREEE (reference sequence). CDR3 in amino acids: CASTFTRAGGAYEQYF. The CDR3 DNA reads TGTGCCAGCACCTTTACACGGGCGGGGGGCGCCTACGAGCAGTACTTC.

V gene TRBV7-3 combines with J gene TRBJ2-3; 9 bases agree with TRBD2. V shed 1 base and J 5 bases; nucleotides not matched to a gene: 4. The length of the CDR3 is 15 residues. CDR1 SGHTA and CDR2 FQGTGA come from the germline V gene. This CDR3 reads CASSLRRGGGDTQYF. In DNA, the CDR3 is TGTGCCAGCAGCTTAAGGCGGGGGGGCGGAGATACGCAGTATTTT.

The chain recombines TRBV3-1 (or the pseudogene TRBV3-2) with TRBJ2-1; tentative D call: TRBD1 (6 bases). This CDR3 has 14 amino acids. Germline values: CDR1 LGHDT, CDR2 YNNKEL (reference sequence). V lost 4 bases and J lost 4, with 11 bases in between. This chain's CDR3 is CASSPPRGYNEQFF. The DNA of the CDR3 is TGTGCCAGCAGCCCCCCCAGGGGTTACAATGAGCAGTTCTTC.

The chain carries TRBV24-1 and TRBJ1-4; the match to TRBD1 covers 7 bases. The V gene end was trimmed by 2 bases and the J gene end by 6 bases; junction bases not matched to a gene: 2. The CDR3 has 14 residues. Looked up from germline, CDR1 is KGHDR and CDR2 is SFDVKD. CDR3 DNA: TGTGCCACCAGTGATTCTAGGGGGCATGAAAAACTGTTTTTT. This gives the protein CATSDSRGHEKLFF.

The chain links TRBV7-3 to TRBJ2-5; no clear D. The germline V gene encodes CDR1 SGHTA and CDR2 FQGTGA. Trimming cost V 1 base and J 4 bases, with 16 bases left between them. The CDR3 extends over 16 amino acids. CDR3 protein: CASSLNPISALETQYF. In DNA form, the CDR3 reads TGTGCCAGCAGCTTAAACCCCATATCTGCACTAGAGACCCAGTACTTC.